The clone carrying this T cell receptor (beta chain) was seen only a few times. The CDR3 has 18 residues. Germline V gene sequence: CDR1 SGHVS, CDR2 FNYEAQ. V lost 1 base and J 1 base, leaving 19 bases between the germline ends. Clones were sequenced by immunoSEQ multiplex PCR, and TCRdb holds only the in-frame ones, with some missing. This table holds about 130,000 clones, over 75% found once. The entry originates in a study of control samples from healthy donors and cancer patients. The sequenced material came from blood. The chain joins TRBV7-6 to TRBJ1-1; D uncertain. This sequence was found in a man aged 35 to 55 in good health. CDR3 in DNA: TGTGCCAGCAGCTTAGAAACGTCGGGCAGCTGGAGGAACACTGAAGCTTTCTTT. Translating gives CASSLETSGSWRNTEAFF.